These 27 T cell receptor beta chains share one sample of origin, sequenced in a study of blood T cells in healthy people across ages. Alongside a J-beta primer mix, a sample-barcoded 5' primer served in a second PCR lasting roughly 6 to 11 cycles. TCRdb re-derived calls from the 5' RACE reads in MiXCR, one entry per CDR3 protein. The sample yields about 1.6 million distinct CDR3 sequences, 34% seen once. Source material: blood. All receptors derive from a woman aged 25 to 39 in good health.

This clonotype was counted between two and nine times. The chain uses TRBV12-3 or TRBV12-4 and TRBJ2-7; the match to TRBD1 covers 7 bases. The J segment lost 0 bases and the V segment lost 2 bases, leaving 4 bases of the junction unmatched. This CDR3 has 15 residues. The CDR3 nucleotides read TGTGCCAGCAGTTTAAGTCGACAGGGCTCCTACGAGCAGTACTTC. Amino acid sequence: CASSLSRQGSYEQYF.

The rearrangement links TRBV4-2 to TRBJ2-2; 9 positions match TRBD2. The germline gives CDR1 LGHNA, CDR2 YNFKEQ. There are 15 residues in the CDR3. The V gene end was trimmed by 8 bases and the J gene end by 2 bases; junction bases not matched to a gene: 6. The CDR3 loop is CASASLAGNTGELFF. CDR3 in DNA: TGTGCCAGCGCGTCCCTAGCGGGAAACACCGGGGAGCTGTTTTTT.

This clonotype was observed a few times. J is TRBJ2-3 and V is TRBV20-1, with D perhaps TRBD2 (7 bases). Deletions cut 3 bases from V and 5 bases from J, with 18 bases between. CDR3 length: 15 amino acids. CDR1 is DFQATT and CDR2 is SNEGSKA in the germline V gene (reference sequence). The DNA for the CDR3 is TGCAGTGCTAGGGGGAGGGGGGGGTTTATAGATACGCAGTATTTT. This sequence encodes CSARGRGGFIDTQYF.

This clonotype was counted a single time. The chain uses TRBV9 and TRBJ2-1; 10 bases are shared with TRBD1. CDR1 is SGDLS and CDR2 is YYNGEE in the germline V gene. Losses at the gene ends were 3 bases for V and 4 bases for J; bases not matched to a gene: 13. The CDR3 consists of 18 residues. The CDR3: CASSARQGALSKYNEQFF. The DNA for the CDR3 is TGTGCCAGCAGCGCAAGACAGGGGGCCCTATCTAAGTACAATGAGCAGTTCTTC.

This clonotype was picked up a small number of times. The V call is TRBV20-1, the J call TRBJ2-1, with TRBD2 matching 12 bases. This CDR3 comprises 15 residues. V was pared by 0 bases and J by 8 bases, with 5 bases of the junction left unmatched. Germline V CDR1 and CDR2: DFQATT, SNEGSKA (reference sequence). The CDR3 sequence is CSARDGLAGKDEQFF. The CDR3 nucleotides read TGCAGTGCTAGAGACGGACTAGCGGGAAAGGATGAGCAGTTCTTC.

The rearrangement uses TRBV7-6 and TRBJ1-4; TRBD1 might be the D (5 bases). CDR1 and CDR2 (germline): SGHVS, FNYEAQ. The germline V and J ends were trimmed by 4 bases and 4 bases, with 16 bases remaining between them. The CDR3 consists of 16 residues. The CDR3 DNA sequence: TGTGCCAGCAGCTCAATAGAAGGGGTTGATAATGAAAAACTGTTTTTT. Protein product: CASSSIEGVDNEKLFF.

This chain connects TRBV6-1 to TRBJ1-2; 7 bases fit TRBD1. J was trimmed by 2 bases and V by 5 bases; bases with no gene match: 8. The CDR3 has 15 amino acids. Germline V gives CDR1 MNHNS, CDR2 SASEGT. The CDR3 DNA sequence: TGTGCCAGCAGTAGGGAGGGGGCCCTAAACTATGGCTACACCTTC. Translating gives CASSREGALNYGYTF.

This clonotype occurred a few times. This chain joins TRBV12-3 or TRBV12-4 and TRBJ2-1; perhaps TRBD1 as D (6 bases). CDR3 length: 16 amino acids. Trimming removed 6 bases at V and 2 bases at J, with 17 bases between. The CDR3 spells CASRDQGNWAYNEQFF. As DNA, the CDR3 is TGTGCCAGCAGGGACCAGGGGAACTGGGCCTACAATGAGCAGTTCTTC.

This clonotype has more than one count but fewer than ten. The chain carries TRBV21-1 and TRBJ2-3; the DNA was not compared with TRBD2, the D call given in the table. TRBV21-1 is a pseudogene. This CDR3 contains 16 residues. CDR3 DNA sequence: TGTGCCAGCAGCAAGCCCCGACTCCCGCTGGAAGATACGCAGTATTTT. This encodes CASSKPRLPLEDTQYF.

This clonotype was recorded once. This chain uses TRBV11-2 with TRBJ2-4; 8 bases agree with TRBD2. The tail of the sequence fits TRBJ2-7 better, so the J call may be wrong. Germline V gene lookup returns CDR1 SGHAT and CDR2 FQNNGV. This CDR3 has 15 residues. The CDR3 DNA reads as TGTGCCAGCAGCTTATTAACTAGCGGACGCTACGAGCAGTACTTC. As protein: CASSLLTSGRYEQYF.

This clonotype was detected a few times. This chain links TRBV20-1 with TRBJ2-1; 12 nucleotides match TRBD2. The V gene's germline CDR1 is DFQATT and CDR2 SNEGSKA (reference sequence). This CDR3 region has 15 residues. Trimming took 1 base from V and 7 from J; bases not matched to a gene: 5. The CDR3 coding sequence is TGCAGTGCTAGAGCCGGGACTAGCGGGTTAAATGAGCAGTTCTTC. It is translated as CSARAGTSGLNEQFF.

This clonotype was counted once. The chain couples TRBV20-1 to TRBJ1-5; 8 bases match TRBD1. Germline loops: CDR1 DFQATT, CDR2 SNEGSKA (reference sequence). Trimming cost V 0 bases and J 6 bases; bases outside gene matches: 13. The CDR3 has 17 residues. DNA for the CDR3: TGCAGTGCTAGAGATTCAGTCAGGGGGCGTTCGATTCAGCCCCAGCATTTT. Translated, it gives CSARDSVRGRSIQPQHF.

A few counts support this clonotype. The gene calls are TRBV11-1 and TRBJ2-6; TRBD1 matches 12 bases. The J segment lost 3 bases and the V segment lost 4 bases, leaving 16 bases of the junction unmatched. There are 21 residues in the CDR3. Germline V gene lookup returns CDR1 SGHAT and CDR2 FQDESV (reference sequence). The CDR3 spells CASSSRGQGAPYPFGANVLTF. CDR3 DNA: TGTGCCAGCAGCTCAAGGGGACAGGGGGCTCCATACCCGTTTGGGGCCAACGTCCTGACTTTC.

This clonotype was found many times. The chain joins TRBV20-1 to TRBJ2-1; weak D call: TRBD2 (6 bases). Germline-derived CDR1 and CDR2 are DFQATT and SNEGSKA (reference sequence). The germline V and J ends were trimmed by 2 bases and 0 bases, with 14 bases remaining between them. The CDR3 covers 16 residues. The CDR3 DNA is TGCAGTGCTAGACTCAGGGACTCGAGCTCCTACAATGAGCAGTTCTTC. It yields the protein CSARLRDSSSYNEQFF.

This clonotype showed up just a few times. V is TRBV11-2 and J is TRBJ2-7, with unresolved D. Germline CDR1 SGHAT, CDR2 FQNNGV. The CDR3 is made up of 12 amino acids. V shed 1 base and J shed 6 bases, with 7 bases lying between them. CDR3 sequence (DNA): TGTGCCAGCAGCTTAGGCCGGCTCGAGCAGTACTTC. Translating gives CASSLGRLEQYF.

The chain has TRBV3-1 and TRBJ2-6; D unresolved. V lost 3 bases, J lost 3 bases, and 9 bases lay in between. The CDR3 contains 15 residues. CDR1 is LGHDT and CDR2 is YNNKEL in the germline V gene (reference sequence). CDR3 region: CASSHSANGANVLTF. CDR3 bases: TGTGCCAGCAGCCATTCTGCAAATGGGGCCAACGTCCTGACTTTC.

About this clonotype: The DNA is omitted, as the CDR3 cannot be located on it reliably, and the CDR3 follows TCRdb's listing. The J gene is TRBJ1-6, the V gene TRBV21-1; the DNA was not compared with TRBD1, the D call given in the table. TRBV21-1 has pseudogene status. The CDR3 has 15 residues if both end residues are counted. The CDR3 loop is CASSKVGQGSSPLHF.

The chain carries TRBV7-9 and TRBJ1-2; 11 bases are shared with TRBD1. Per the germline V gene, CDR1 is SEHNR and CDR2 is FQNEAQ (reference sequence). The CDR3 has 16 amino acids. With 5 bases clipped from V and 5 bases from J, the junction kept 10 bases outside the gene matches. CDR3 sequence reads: CASSLPGQGELYGYTF. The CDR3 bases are TGTGCCAGCAGCCTTCCGGGACAGGGGGAGCTGTATGGCTACACCTTC. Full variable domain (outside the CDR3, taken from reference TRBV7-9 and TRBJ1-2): DTGVSQNPRHKITKRGQNVTFRCDPISEHNRLYWYRQTLGQGPEFLTYFQNEAQLEKSRLLSDRFSAERPKGSFSTLEIQRTEQGDSAMYLCASSLPGQGELYGYTFGSGTRLTVV.

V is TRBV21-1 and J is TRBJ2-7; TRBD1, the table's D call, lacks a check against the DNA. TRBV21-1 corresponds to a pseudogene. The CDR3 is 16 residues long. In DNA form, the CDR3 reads TGTGCCAGCAGCAAATCCGGGACAGGGGGACGCTACGAGCAGTACTTC. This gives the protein CASSKSGTGGRYEQYF.

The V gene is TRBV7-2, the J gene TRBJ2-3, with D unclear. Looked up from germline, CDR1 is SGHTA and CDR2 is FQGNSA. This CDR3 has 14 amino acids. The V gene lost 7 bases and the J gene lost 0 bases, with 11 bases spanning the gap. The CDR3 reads CASNSGASTDTQYF. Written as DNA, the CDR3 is TGTGCCAGCAATTCCGGTGCTAGCACAGATACGCAGTATTTT.

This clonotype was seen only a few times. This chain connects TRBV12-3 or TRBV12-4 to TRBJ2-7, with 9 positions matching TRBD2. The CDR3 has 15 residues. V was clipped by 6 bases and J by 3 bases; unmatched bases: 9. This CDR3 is CASSYGLAISYEQYF. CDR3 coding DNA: TGTGCCAGCAGCTACGGACTAGCGATCAGCTACGAGCAGTACTTC.

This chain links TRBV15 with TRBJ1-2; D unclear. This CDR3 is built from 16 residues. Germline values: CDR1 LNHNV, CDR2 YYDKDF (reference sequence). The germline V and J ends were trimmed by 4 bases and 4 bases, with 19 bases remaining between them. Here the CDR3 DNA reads TGTGCCACCAGCACCGACGCAGCTGCCCGTAGCTATGGCTACACCTTC. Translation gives CATSTDAAARSYGYTF.

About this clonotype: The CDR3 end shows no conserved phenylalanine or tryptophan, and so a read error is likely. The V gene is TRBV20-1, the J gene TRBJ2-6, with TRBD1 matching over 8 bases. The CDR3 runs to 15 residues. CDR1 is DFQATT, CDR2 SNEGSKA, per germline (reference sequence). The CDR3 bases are TGCAGCGGGGACAGGTTAGACTCTGGGGCCAACGTCCTGACTTGC. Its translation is CSGDRLDSGANVLTC.

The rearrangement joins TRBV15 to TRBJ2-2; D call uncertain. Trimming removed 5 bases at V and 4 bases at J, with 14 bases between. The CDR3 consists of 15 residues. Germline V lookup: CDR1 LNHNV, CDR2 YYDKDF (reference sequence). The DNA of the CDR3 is TGTGCCACCAGCCCCCGGCGAGGCGGCACCGGGGAGCTGTTTTTT. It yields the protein CATSPRRGGTGELFF.

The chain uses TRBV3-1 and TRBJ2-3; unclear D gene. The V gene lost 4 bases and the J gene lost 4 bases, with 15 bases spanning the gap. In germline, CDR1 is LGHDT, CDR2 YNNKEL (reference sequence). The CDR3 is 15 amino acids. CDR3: CASSPGYAGADTQYF. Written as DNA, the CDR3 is TGTGCCAGCAGCCCCGGGTATGCTGGGGCAGATACGCAGTATTTT.

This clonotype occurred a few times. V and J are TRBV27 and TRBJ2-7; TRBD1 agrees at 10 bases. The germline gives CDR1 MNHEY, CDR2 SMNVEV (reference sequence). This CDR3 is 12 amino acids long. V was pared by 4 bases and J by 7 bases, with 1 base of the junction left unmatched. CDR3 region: CASSWGQGEQYF. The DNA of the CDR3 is TGTGCCAGCAGTTGGGGACAGGGGGAGCAGTACTTC.

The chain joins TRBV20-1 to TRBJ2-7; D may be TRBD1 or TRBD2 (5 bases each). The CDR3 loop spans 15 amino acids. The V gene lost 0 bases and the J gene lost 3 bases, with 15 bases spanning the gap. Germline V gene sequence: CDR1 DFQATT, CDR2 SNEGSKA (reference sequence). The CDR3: CSAREQGRVRYEQYF. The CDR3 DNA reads TGCAGTGCTAGAGAGCAGGGACGGGTACGCTACGAGCAGTACTTC.